Shown below are 22 T cell receptor beta chains from a single sample sequenced in a study of cytotoxic CD8 clonotypes in ibrutinib-treated CLL. TCRdb's table, derived via immunoSEQ multiplex PCR, lists solely in-frame clones and lacks some. This table holds about 300,000 clones, 67% found once. The source was PBMCs, collected after 36 months of ibrutinib treatment. These receptors came from a human donor with chronic lymphocytic leukemia.

J is TRBJ2-3 and V is TRBV13; unclear D gene. Germline loops: CDR1 PRHDT, CDR2 FYEKMQ (reference sequence). The germline V and J ends were trimmed by 5 bases and 1 base, with 10 bases remaining between them. This CDR3 has 14 amino acids. The CDR3 nucleotides are TGTGCCAGCAGCCCCCCCCGCCGCACAGATACGCAGTATTTT. It codes for CASSPPRRTDTQYF. The full variable domain, its missing parts supplied by reference TRBV13 and TRBJ2-3, is AAGVIQSPRHLIKEKRETATLKCYPIPRHDTVYWYQQGPGQDPQFLISFYEKMQSDKGSIPDRFSAQQFSDYHSELNMSSLELGDSALYFCASSPPRRTDTQYFGPGTRLTVL.

This sequence joins TRBV10-2 and TRBJ1-2, with TRBD1 identical over 8 bases. Germline CDR1 WSHSY, CDR2 SAAADI. There are 14 residues in the CDR3. J gave up 4 bases and V 6 bases, and 7 bases lay outside the gene matches. The CDR3 is CASRPGGTGYGYTF. CDR3 sequence (DNA): TGCGCCAGCAGGCCCGGGGGGACAGGCTATGGCTACACCTTC.

This clone was seen a few times. This chain uses TRBV14 with TRBJ2-7, with 9 bases lining up with TRBD1. J gave up 3 bases and V 4 bases, and 10 bases lay outside the gene matches. There are 16 residues in the CDR3. CDR1 and CDR2 from the germline V gene are SGHDN and FVKESK. As DNA, the CDR3 is TGTGCCAGCAGCCTAACGGGACAGGGAGTGGACTACGAGCAGTACTTC. It codes for CASSLTGQGVDYEQYF.

The chain carries TRBV15 and TRBJ1-2; 7 positions match TRBD1. The CDR3 contains 15 residues. With 0 bases clipped from V and 3 bases from J, the junction kept 4 bases outside the gene matches. Per the germline V gene, CDR1 is LNHNV and CDR2 is YYDKDF (reference sequence). The CDR3 region is CATSRENRGDYGYTF. CDR3 coding DNA: TGTGCCACCAGCAGAGAGAACAGGGGAGACTATGGCTACACCTTC.

The chain uses TRBV29-1 and TRBJ2-7; 8 nucleotides agree with TRBD2. This CDR3 comprises 14 residues. J gave up 0 bases and V 4 bases, and 5 bases lay outside the gene matches. CDR1 and CDR2 from the germline V gene are SQVTM and ANQGSEA. Here the CDR3 reads CSVVGGGISYEQYF. The CDR3 nucleotides are TGCAGCGTTGTGGGCGGGGGGATCTCCTACGAGCAGTACTTC.

A few counts support this clone. The rearrangement links TRBV2 to TRBJ2-1; 9 bases fit TRBD1. Losses at the gene ends were 3 bases for V and 2 bases for J; bases not matched to a gene: 2. The CDR3 runs to 15 residues. CDR1 and CDR2 (germline): SNHLY, FYNNEI. CDR3 bases: TGTGCCAGCAGTGATAGGACAGGGGCCTACAATGAGCAGTTCTTC. This translates into CASSDRTGAYNEQFF.

CDR3 sequence reads: CASSAIAGDPTDTQYF. The DNA of the CDR3 is TGTGCCAGCAGCGCAATAGCGGGAGACCCCACAGATACGCAGTATTTT. The rearrangement joins TRBV9 to TRBJ2-3; 9 nucleotides line up with TRBD2. V gave up 3 bases and J gave up 2 bases; unmatched junction bases: 7. Per germline, CDR1 SGDLS and CDR2 YYNGEE. The CDR3 is made up of 16 amino acids.

V is TRBV5-8 and J is TRBJ2-5; D unclear. Germline loops: CDR1 SGHTS, CDR2 YDEGEE. CDR3 length: 13 amino acids. The V end lost 4 bases, the J end lost 8 bases, and 15 bases lay between the germline ends. The CDR3 DNA sequence: TGTGCCAGCAGCCCTGGAACTCCAGGAACCCAGTACTTC. Residues: CASSPGTPGTQYF.

The chain recombines TRBV5-4 with TRBJ2-5; no clear D. CDR3 length: 13 amino acids. The V and J ends lost 4 bases and 2 bases respectively, with 9 bases between them. Germline CDR1 SGHNT, CDR2 YYREEE (reference sequence). The CDR3 DNA follows: TGTGCCAGCAGCACCCGACAACAAGAGACCCAGTACTTC. It translates to CASSTRQQETQYF.

The rearrangement joins TRBV27 to TRBJ2-1; tentative D call: TRBD2 (5 bases). The CDR3 extends over 14 amino acids. Trimming shortened V by 2 bases and J by 12 bases, and 17 bases separated the two germline ends. CDR1 and CDR2 from the germline V gene are MNHEY and SMNVEV (reference sequence). Written as DNA, the CDR3 is TGTGCCAGCAGTTTAACCACCCTAGCCCCCCGGCAGTTCTTC. The encoded protein is CASSLTTLAPRQFF.

The V and J genes are TRBV6-4 and TRBJ2-7; perhaps D is TRBD1 or TRBD2 (5 bases each). Germline assignment: CDR1 MRHNA and CDR2 SNTAGT. This CDR3 is 16 amino acids long. The V gene lost 4 bases and the J gene lost 2 bases, with 18 bases spanning the gap. The CDR3 here is CASSVLPGTEPYEQYF. The CDR3 coding sequence is TGTGCCAGCAGTGTACTTCCGGGGACGGAACCCTACGAGCAGTACTTC.

In its sample, this clone was seen a few times. CDR3 sequence (DNA): TGTGCCAGCAGCTTAGCGCATAGTCTCTCCTACGAGCAGTACTTC. Its translation: CASSLAHSLSYEQYF. This chain joins TRBV7-6 and TRBJ2-7; no reliable D call. CDR3 length equals 15 residues. Trimming removed 0 bases at V and 0 bases at J, with 9 bases between. Germline-derived CDR1 and CDR2 are SGHVS and FNYEAQ.

On this clone itself: Other DNA sequences in this sample translate to the same CDR3. CDR3: CATSRDRASYEQYF. The CDR3, as DNA: TGTGCCACCAGCAGAGACAGGGCATCCTACGAGCAGTACTTC. This sequence joins TRBV15 and TRBJ2-7, with D possibly being TRBD1 (5 bases). With 0 bases removed from V and 1 base from J, the gap between germline ends came to 7 bases. The CDR3 is 14 amino acids. The V gene's germline CDR1 is LNHNV and CDR2 YYDKDF (reference sequence).

This clone came up a few times. V and J are TRBV10-3 and TRBJ2-3; D is perhaps TRBD1 (7 bases). CDR1 ENHRY and CDR2 SYGVKD come from the germline V gene. Trimming removed 3 bases at V and 4 bases at J, with 8 bases between. This CDR3 contains 13 residues. CDR3 in amino acids: CAISDRGADTQYF. CDR3 DNA sequence: TGTGCCATCAGTGACAGGGGGGCAGATACGCAGTATTTT.

The DNA of the CDR3 is TGTGCCAGCCGACGGGACAGGGGAGATACGCAGTATTTT. Translation: CASRRDRGDTQYF. This chain links TRBV6-6 with TRBJ2-3; 10 bases line up with TRBD1. This CDR3 region has 13 residues. The germline V gene has CDR1 MNHNY and CDR2 SVGAGI (reference sequence). Losses at the gene ends were 8 bases for V and 5 bases for J; bases not matched to a gene: 4.

This clone was recorded once. The V and J genes are TRBV5-4 and TRBJ2-7; no clear D. V lost 4 bases and J 7 bases, leaving 15 bases between the germline ends. Germline V gives CDR1 SGHNT, CDR2 YYREEE (reference sequence). The CDR3 sequence is 13 residues long. The CDR3: CASSPAPSTEQYF. For the CDR3, the DNA is TGTGCCAGCAGCCCCGCCCCCTCGACGGAGCAGTACTTC.

The rearrangement joins TRBV6-5 to TRBJ2-1; 11 nucleotides agree with TRBD2. The CDR3 contains 15 residues. The V segment lost 7 bases and the J segment 2 bases; nucleotides outside the gene matches: 4. The germline V gene has CDR1 MNHEY and CDR2 SVGAGI. The CDR3 nucleotides are TGTGCCAGCACCACTAGCGGGGGCCCCTACAATGAGCAGTTCTTC. Protein product: CASTTSGGPYNEQFF.

The sample holds a few counts of this clone. The rearrangement joins TRBV15 to TRBJ1-4; D uncertain. V was pared by 1 base and J by 0 bases, with 6 bases between. The germline V gene encodes CDR1 LNHNV and CDR2 YYDKDF (reference sequence). The CDR3 loop spans 15 amino acids. In DNA, the CDR3 is TGTGCCACCAGCAGAGCCAGAACAACTAATGAAAAACTGTTTTTT. It translates to CATSRARTTNEKLFF.

The chain joins TRBV29-1 to TRBJ2-5, with D unresolved. In germline, CDR1 is SQVTM, CDR2 ANQGSEA. Trimming removed 6 bases from V and 1 base from J, with 15 bases in between. The CDR3 extends over 14 amino acids. The CDR3 sequence is CSVSYRLAQETQYF. In DNA, the CDR3 is TGCAGCGTATCATACAGATTGGCCCAAGAGACCCAGTACTTC.

The CDR3 loop reads CASSLIWESGNTIYF. The CDR3 DNA reads as TGTGCCAGCAGCTTGATCTGGGAGTCTGGAAACACCATATATTTT. This rearrangement joins TRBV5-6 to TRBJ1-3; D gene unclear. V lost 1 base and J 1 base, leaving 9 bases between the germline ends. Germline CDR1 reads SGHDT; CDR2 reads YYEEEE. The CDR3 length is 15 residues.

The chain uses TRBV9 and TRBJ2-3; D possibly corresponds to TRBD2 (5 bases). Germline V gene sequence: CDR1 SGDLS, CDR2 YYNGEE. This CDR3 contains 17 residues. Trimming stripped 2 bases from V and 5 bases from J, with 21 bases between. The CDR3 spells CASSVKRSHTGKDTQYF. The CDR3 nucleotides are TGTGCCAGCAGCGTCAAGCGCTCGCACACGGGGAAAGATACGCAGTATTTT.

The rearrangement joins TRBV9 to TRBJ2-7, with 9 bases that match TRBD2. The CDR3 totals 13 residues. The germline V gene encodes CDR1 SGDLS and CDR2 YYNGEE. Trimming at V came to 2 bases and at J to 3 bases, leaving 0 bases not matched to a gene. CDR3 protein: CASSVTSGYEQYF. The CDR3 region has the DNA TGTGCCAGCAGCGTGACTAGCGGCTACGAGCAGTACTTC. Filled out from reference TRBV9 and TRBJ2-7, the complete variable domain reads DSGVTQTPKHLITATGQRVTLRCSPRSGDLSVYWYQQSLDQGLQFLIQYYNGEERAKGNILERFSAQQFPDLHSELNLSSLELGDSALYFCASSVTSGYEQYFGPGTRLTVT.